Sequencing of this T cell receptor (beta chain) was carried out in a study of shared clonotypes between healthy human individuals (dated by TCRdb to the early 2020s). For the wider study: A few men and a couple of women, aged 18 to 49 years, made up the cohort. For each donor, CD4 naive and CD4 memory were each run on three plates, CD8 naive on two plates, and CD8 memory on one plate. Blood TCR repertoires of 5 or 6 healthy adults were deeply sequenced to estimate repertoire size and the extent of clonotype sharing between individuals. Different laboratories and diverse techniques were used to prepare libraries and sequence TCR repertoires, to increase sequencing depth and limit assay-specific biases. Each donor's leukapheresis produced roughly between roughly 0.85 and 10 billion PBMCs.

Using the deep immunoSEQ assay, multiplex PCR amplified TCR CDR3 regions from genomic DNA. Extracted genomic DNA from each cell subset was distributed evenly across all wells of several immunoSEQ 96-well plates, and each plate was treated as a replicate. For sorted subsets, each replicate PCR was loaded with 200 to 250 ng genomic DNA, equivalent to 30,000 to 35,000 T cell genomes. Purified libraries were measured with a Qubit 3.0 fluorometer, size-checked on a Bioanalyzer 2100, and measured again with the KAPA Library Quantification kit. A separate single-read 150-cycle Illumina NextSeq 550 flow cell was used to sequence each immunoSEQ 96-well plate. Per the authors' processing: Because the immunoSEQ output included only junctional sequences and no quality scores, the filtering could not be the same as the filtering used for full-length reads. To assign V/J genes and CDR3, sequences were annotated using PyIR, a Python wrapper for IgBLAST v1.9, with IMGT germline references. Reads with weak V/J assignments (E-value above 1e-6), missing CDR3, stop codons, out-of-frame junctions, or ambiguous translated residues were removed. A V3J clonotype was defined by an identical inferred V gene, J gene, and CDR3 amino acid sequence. Percentage overlap between repertoires was computed as shared unique clonotypes divided by the size of the smaller repertoire. Repertoire richness was assessed with RTK rarefaction, the Chao1 estimator, and Recon v2.1 estimates of unobserved clonotypes. OLGA was used to compute generation probabilities for all TCRbeta clonotypes that the gDNA method yielded from four donors. The immuneACCESS repertoire file appears here via TCRdb, limited to in-frame rearrangements. These files lack a portion of the clones; in checked studies, under half of the deficit traces to unresolved V genes, and the cause of the others is not known. The V and J calls and clone size are taken from that table; D and trimming were inferred from the DNA. The sample has roughly 2,000,000 clones on record, about 95% of them singletons. The leading ten clones occupy around 1% of the sample.

A note on this clone: It lacks a known antigen. Nothing much larger sits one base from this clone, and base qualities are not available. The same CDR3 can be traced to other DNA sequences in this sample.

The investigation overall reported the following: Compared with non-shared clonotypes, the clonotypes found in all four sorted-subset donors had higher generation probabilities. Across a handful of donors, approximately 4.6% of naive CD4, approximately 3.6% of naive CD8, roughly 2.3% of memory CD4, and approximately 0.42% of memory CD8 clonotypes were shared. Pairwise subsampling indicated that sequencing depth was expected to affect the degree of clonotype sharing among donors. Because the study included only a small number of donors, the genetic and exposure-history diversity represented was limited. Rarefaction of sorted-subset datasets indicated incomplete sequencing despite the large sequencing depth. Sampling was restricted to blood, and TCR repertoires in tissue are likely to differ from TCR repertoires in blood. Larger estimated clonotype richness was generally found for naive subsets than for memory subsets.

CD8 naive samples were obtained by positive selection for CCR7 among CD45RO-negative cells, yielding a CD45RA+CCR7+ population from which TemRA cells were excluded. Healthy HIV-negative adults with no recently reported acute infections or vaccinations were included as donors. Only Caucasian adults living in Nashville, Tennessee, USA were represented among the donors. After blood collection by leukapheresis, PBMCs were isolated using Ficoll-Histopaque density gradient centrifugation and then cryopreserved in the vapor phase of liquid nitrogen. Analytical flow cytometry was used to check the purity and quantity of every magnetically sorted T cell population. Genomic DNA was isolated from every sorted fraction and measured by UV absorbance on a Nanodrop 2000c. The germline V gene supplies CDR1 SGHRS and CDR2 YFSETQ. The CDR3 goes from the cysteine to the phenylalanine over 12 residues. The DNA shown is the 36-base CDR3, in frame from base 1. The V and J ends are trimmed by 4 bases and 3 bases, leaving 8 bases between them.

The sequence was obtained from a man between 18 and 35 years old in good health. What was sequenced was naive CD8+ T cells sorted from blood. Per the publication, the cell subset or site label means: CD45RA+CCR7+. This sequence uses TRBV5-1 and TRBJ2-7; confidence is insufficient to name the D gene. The nucleotide sequence reads as follows: TGCGCCAGCAGCGGGATCGACTACGAGCAGTACTTC. Its protein is CASSGIDYEQYF. When the CDR3 is completed using the reference TRBV5-1 and TRBJ2-7 genes on either side, the full variable domain is KAGVTQTPRYLIKTRGQQVTLSCSPISGHRSVSWYQQTPGQGLQFLFEYFSETQRNKGNFPGRFSGRQFSNSRSEMNVSTLELGDSALYLCASSGIDYEQYFGPGTRLTVT.